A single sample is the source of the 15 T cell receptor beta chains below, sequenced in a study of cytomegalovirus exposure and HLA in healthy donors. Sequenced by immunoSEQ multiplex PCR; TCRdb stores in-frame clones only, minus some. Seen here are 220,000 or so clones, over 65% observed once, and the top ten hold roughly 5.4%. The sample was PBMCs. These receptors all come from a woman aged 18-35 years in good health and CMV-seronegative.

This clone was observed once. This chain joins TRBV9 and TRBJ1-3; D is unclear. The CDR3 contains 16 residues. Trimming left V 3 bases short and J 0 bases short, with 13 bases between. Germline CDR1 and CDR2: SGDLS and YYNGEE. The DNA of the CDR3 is TGTGCCAGCAGCGCTCGGACGGTCCTCTCTGGAAACACCATATATTTT. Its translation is CASSARTVLSGNTIYF.

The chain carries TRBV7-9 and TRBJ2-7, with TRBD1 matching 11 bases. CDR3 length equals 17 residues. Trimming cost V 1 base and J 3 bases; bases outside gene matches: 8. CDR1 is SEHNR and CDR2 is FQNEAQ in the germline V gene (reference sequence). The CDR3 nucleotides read TGTGCCAGCAGCTTAGGTTATCCGGGACAGGGGGACTACGAGCAGTACTTC. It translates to CASSLGYPGQGDYEQYF.

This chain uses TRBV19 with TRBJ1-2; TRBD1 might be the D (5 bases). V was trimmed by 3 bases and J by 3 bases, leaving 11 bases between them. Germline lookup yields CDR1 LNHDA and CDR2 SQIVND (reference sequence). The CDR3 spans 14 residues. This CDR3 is CASSIVRGDYGYTF. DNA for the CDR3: TGTGCCAGTAGTATCGTAAGGGGAGACTATGGCTACACCTTC. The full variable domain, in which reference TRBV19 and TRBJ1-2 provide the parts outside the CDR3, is DGGITQSPKYLFRKEGQNVTLSCEQNLNHDAMYWYRQDPGQGLRLIYYSQIVNDFQKGDIAEGYSVSREKKESFPLTVTSAQKNPTAFYLCASSIVRGDYGYTFGSGTRLTVV.

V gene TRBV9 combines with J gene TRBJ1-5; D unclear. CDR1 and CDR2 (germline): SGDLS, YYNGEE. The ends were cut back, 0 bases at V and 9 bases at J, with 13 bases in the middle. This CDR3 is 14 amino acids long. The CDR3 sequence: CASSVGGRMGPQHF. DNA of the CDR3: TGTGCCAGCAGCGTAGGAGGGAGGATGGGGCCCCAGCATTTT.

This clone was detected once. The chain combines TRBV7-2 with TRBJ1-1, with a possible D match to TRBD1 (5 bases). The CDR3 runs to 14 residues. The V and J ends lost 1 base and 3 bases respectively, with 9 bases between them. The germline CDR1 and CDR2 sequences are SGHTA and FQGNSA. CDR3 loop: CASSLVVGHTEAFF. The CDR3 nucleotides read TGTGCCAGCAGCTTAGTGGTGGGACACACTGAAGCTTTCTTT.

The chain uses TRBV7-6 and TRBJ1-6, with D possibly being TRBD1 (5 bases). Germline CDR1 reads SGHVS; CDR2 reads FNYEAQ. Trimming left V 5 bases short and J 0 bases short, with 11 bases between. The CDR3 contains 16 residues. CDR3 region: CASSAGAVSYNSPLHF. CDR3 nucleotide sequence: TGTGCCAGCAGCGCCGGGGCAGTCTCCTATAATTCACCCCTCCACTTT. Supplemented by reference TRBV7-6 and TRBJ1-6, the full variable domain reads GAGVSQSPRYKVTKRGQDVALRCDPISGHVSLYWYRQALGQGPEFLTYFNYEAQQDKSGLPNDRFSAERPEGSISTLTIQRTEQRDSAMYRCASSAGAVSYNSPLHFGNGTRLTVT.

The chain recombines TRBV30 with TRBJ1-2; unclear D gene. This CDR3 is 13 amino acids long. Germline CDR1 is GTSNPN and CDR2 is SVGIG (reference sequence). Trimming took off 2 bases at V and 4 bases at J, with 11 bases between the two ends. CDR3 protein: CAWSSGLGYGYTF. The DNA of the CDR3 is TGTGCCTGGAGTTCCGGGCTAGGCTATGGCTACACCTTC.

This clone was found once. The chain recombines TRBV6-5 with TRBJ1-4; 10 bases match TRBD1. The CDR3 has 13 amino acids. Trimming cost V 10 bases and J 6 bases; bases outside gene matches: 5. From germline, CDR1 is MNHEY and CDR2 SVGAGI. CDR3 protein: CATGDRGHEKLFF. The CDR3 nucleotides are TGTGCCACCGGTGACAGGGGGCATGAAAAACTGTTTTTT.

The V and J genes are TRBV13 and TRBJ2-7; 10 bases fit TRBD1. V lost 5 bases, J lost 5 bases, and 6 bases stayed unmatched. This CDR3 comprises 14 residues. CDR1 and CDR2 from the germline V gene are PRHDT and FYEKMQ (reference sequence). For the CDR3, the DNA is TGTGCCAGCAGCACCGGGACAGGGGTCCACGAGCAGTACTTC. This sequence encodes CASSTGTGVHEQYF.

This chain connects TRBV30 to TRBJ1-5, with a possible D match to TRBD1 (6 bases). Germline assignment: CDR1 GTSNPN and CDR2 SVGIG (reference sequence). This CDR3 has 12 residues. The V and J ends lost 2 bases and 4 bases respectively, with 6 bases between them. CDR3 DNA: TGTGCCTGGAGTAGGGGGAATCAGCCCCAGCATTTT. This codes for CAWSRGNQPQHF.

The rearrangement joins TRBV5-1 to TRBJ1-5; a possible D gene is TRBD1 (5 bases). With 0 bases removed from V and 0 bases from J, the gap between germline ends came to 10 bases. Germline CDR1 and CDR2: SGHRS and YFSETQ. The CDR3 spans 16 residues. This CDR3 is CASSLAGLSSNQPQHF. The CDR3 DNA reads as TGCGCCAGCAGCTTGGCGGGACTGAGTAGCAATCAGCCCCAGCATTTT.

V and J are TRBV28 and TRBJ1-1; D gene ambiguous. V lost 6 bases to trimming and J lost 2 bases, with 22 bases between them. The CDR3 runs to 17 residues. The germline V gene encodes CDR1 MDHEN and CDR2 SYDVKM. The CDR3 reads CASSPGWGKGFNTEAFF. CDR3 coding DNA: TGTGCCAGCAGCCCCGGGTGGGGAAAGGGCTTTAACACTGAAGCTTTCTTT.

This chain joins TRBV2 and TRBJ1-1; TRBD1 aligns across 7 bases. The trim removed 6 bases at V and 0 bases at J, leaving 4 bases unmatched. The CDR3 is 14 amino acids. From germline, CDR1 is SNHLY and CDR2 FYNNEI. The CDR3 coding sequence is TGTGCCAGCAGAAACAGGGGAATGAACACTGAAGCTTTCTTT. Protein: CASRNRGMNTEAFF.

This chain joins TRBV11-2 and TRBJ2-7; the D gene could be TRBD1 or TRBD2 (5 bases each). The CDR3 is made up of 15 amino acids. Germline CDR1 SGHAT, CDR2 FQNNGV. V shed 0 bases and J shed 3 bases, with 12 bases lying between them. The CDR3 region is CASSLETGPHYEQYF. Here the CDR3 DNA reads TGTGCCAGCAGCTTAGAAACGGGACCACACTACGAGCAGTACTTC.

The CDR3 sequence: CASSLVGSSPLHF. CDR3 in DNA: TGTGCCAGCAGCTTAGTGGGGAGTTCACCCCTCCACTTT. This chain connects TRBV7-3 to TRBJ1-6; D gene unclear. This CDR3 has 13 residues. The V and J ends lost 2 bases and 9 bases respectively, with 8 bases between them. Germline V gene data show CDR1 as SGHTA and CDR2 as FQGTGA.